The following is a T cell receptor (beta chain) sequence with its context. J gave up 6 bases and V 6 bases, and 6 bases lay outside the gene matches. The V gene's germline CDR1 is MNHEY and CDR2 SMNVEV (reference sequence). This CDR3 has 14 residues. Authors' analysis steps: Researchers report that nucleated cell counts were estimated from reference gene primer amplification. The table came from immunoSEQ multiplex PCR; TCRdb's copy has only in-frame clones and leaves some out. D and trimming were read from the DNA, whereas the V and J calls and clone size are those reported in that table. The sample yields about 230,000 clones, roughly 81% seen once. This specimen comes from a study of blood T cell repertoires in COVID-19. Across the whole study: Acute and convalescent COVID-19 samples came from the United States, Italy and Spain.

This TCR was sampled from a man aged 35-49 years with acute or convalescent COVID-19. The sequencing sample was made of peripheral blood. This chain connects TRBV27 to TRBJ1-5; the match to TRBD1 covers 9 bases. CDR3 loop: CASRPTGGTQPQHF. Written as DNA, the CDR3 is TGTGCCAGCAGGCCGACAGGGGGGACTCAGCCCCAGCATTTT.